The source of this T cell receptor (beta chain) is a study of blood T cells in healthy people across ages. The CDR3 runs to 15 residues. Trimming took off 1 base at V and 1 base at J, with 11 bases between the two ends. Germline V gives CDR1 SGHRS, CDR2 YFSETQ. A second PCR, run for roughly 6 to 11 cycles, used a sample-barcoded 5' primer plus a J-beta primer mix. MiXCR, applied by TCRdb to the 5' RACE reads, yields one record per CDR3 protein. This table has about 1.8 million distinct CDR3 sequences, less than 50% appearing once. The TCR comes from a middle-aged woman in good health. This chain uses TRBV5-1 with TRBJ1-2; D remains unclear. Sample: blood. The chain's CDR3 is CASSLLAGSNYGYTF. Here the CDR3 DNA reads TGCGCCAGCAGCTTGTTGGCAGGAAGTAACTATGGCTACACCTTC.